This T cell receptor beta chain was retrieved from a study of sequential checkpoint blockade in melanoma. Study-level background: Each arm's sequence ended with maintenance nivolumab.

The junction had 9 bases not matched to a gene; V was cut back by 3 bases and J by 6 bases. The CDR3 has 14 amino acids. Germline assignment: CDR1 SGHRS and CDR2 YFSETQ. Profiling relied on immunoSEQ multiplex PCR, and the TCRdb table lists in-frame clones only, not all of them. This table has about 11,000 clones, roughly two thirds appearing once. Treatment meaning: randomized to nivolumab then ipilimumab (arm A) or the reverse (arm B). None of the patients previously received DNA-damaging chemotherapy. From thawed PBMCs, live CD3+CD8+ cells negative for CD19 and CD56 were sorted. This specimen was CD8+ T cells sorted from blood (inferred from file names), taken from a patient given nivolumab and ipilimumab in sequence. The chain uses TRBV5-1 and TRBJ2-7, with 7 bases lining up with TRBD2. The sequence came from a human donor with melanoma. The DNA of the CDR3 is TGCGCCAGCAGCTGGCGAGGGGAGGGAGGCGAGCAGTACTTC. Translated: CASSWRGEGGEQYF.